Listed below are T cell receptor beta chains from one sample, sequenced in a study of T cells in localized non-small cell lung cancer. The data were produced by immunoSEQ multiplex PCR, yet TCRdb's version contains in-frame clones alone and is incomplete. The sample holds tens of thousands of clones, approximately 91% seen once. Sequenced material: peripheral blood, taken before any cancer treatment. The receptor set was obtained from a woman between 35 and 75 years old with stage I lung adenocarcinoma. Each CDR3 is given with its conserved first and last residue. A D gene is named only where the DNA matches it firmly. Clone size is given for some rows only: seen once, a few or many times, or a class if the clone is expanded.

abundance: .
v_gene: TRBV18
j_gene: TRBJ2-6
d_gene: .
CDR3nt: TGTGCCAGCTCACCACGAGAGGGGTCTGGGGCCAACGTCCTGACTTTC
CDR3aa: CASSPREGSGANVLTF

abundance: .
v_gene: TRBV7-9
j_gene: TRBJ2-1
d_gene: TRBD2
CDR3nt: TGTGCCAGCAGCCCCGGGACTAGCGGGGGTCATGAGCAGTTCTTC
CDR3aa: CASSPGTSGGHEQFF

abundance: .
v_gene: TRBV10-3
j_gene: TRBJ2-7
d_gene: .
CDR3nt: TGTGCCATCAGTGAAGAGGGCTACGAGCAGTACTTC
CDR3aa: CAISEEGYEQYF

abundance: .
v_gene: TRBV5-6
j_gene: TRBJ2-6
d_gene: .
CDR3nt: TGTGCCAGCAGCGTGGGGCCGGGGGCTTTAGCTGGGGCCAACGTCCTGACTTTC
CDR3aa: CASSVGPGALAGANVLTF

abundance: .
v_gene: TRBV6-1
j_gene: TRBJ2-3
d_gene: .
CDR3nt: TGTGCCAGCAGTAACCTGGACCCTAGCACAGATACGCAGTATTTT
CDR3aa: CASSNLDPSTDTQYF

abundance: .
v_gene: TRBV5-6
j_gene: TRBJ1-2
d_gene: .
CDR3nt: TGTGCCAGCAGCTTGGTTTCCGGGGCGAGGGGTGGCTACACCTTC
CDR3aa: CASSLVSGARGGYTF

abundance: .
v_gene: TRBV2
j_gene: TRBJ2-7
d_gene: TRBD1
CDR3nt: TGTGCCAGCAGTGGGGACAGGACCCAGGGCTCCGAGCAGTACTTC
CDR3aa: CASSGDRTQGSEQYF

abundance: .
v_gene: TRBV20-1
j_gene: TRBJ1-2
d_gene: .
CDR3nt: TGCAGTGCTAGAGACTATGGCTACACCTTC
CDR3aa: CSARDYGYTF

abundance: .
v_gene: TRBV5-1
j_gene: TRBJ1-2
d_gene: TRBD1
CDR3nt: TGCGCCAGCAGCTTGGATCCCACCGGGACAGGGCGCCCCTACTATGGCTACACCTTC
CDR3aa: CASSLDPTGTGRPYYGYTF

abundance: .
v_gene: TRBV7-9
j_gene: TRBJ2-3
d_gene: .
CDR3nt: TGTGCCAGCAGCTTAGGGGTGGTACAGACCCCAGATACGCAGTATTTT
CDR3aa: CASSLGVVQTPDTQYF

abundance: .
v_gene: TRBV18
j_gene: TRBJ2-1
d_gene: .
CDR3nt: TGTGCCAGCTCACCAAACCCGCAGGAGCAGTTCTTC
CDR3aa: CASSPNPQEQFF

abundance: once
v_gene: TRBV7-2
j_gene: TRBJ2-3
d_gene: .
CDR3nt: TGTGCCAGCAGCTTCGGCGGGCTGACAGATACGCAGTATTTT
CDR3aa: CASSFGGLTDTQYF

abundance: .
v_gene: TRBV11-2
j_gene: TRBJ2-3
d_gene: .
CDR3nt: TGTGCCAGCAGCGCAGGACGGTTCCTGAGCACAGATACGCAGTATTTT
CDR3aa: CASSAGRFLSTDTQYF

abundance: medium-sized
v_gene: TRBV10-1
j_gene: TRBJ2-5
d_gene: .
CDR3nt: TGCGCCAGCCTGAGATTGGGGGAACAGCTATTAGTTGTGGCCCAGTACTTC
CDR3aa: CASLRLGEQLLVVAQYF

abundance: .
v_gene: TRBV6-1
j_gene: TRBJ2-4
d_gene: .
CDR3nt: TGTGCCAGCATTGGACCCCCAGGGTTCAAAAACATTCAGTACTTC
CDR3aa: CASIGPPGFKNIQYF

abundance: .
v_gene: TRBV5-1
j_gene: TRBJ2-7
d_gene: TRBD1
CDR3nt: TGCGCCAGCAGCTTGCGGGGGACAGGGGGTTTCTACGAGCAGTACTTC
CDR3aa: CASSLRGTGGFYEQYF

abundance: .
v_gene: TRBV15
j_gene: TRBJ2-1
d_gene: .
CDR3nt: TGTGCCACCAGCAGATACAACAATGAGCAGTTCTTC
CDR3aa: CATSRYNNEQFF

abundance: .
v_gene: TRBV9
j_gene: TRBJ1-2
d_gene: TRBD1
CDR3nt: TGTGCCAGCAGCGTAGAGGGGACAGACTATGGCTACACCTTC
CDR3aa: CASSVEGTDYGYTF

abundance: .
v_gene: TRBV9
j_gene: TRBJ1-2
d_gene: .
CDR3nt: TGTGCCAGCAGCGTAGACCGGGGCTTGGTAGATTCTCGCTATGGCTACACCTTC
CDR3aa: CASSVDRGLVDSRYGYTF

abundance: .
v_gene: TRBV28
j_gene: TRBJ1-2
d_gene: TRBD1
CDR3nt: TGTGCCAGCAGTTTACCCCGGACTACAGGGGCTATTCATGGCTACACCTTC
CDR3aa: CASSLPRTTGAIHGYTF

abundance: .
v_gene: TRBV11-3
j_gene: TRBJ2-2
d_gene: .
CDR3nt: TGTGCCAGCAGCTTAGAGCAGGGGCCCGACACCGGGGAGCTGTTTTTT
CDR3aa: CASSLEQGPDTGELFF

abundance: .
v_gene: TRBV5-5
j_gene: TRBJ1-1
d_gene: .
CDR3nt: TGTGCCAGCAGCTTGGACGTGAACACTGAAGCTTTCTTT
CDR3aa: CASSLDVNTEAFF

abundance: once
v_gene: TRBV29-1
j_gene: TRBJ2-3
d_gene: TRBD1
CDR3nt: TGCAGCGTTGCTTCAACAGGGGGCTTGAGCACAGATACGCAGTATTTT
CDR3aa: CSVASTGGLSTDTQYF

abundance: .
v_gene: TRBV4-1
j_gene: TRBJ2-2
d_gene: TRBD2
CDR3nt: TGCGCCAGCAGCCCACTGTTACCTGGGACTAGTGTCGACACCGGGGAGCTGTTTTTT
CDR3aa: CASSPLLPGTSVDTGELFF

abundance: .
v_gene: TRBV27
j_gene: TRBJ2-7
d_gene: TRBD1
CDR3nt: TGTGCCAGCAGTTCCGGGACAGGGGCCCCCGCAAACGAGCAGTACTTC
CDR3aa: CASSSGTGAPANEQYF

abundance: few
v_gene: TRBV2
j_gene: TRBJ2-1
d_gene: .
CDR3nt: TGTGCCAGCGGCCGACTAGAATACAATGAGCAGTTCTTC
CDR3aa: CASGRLEYNEQFF

abundance: .
v_gene: TRBV6-6
j_gene: TRBJ1-5
d_gene: .
CDR3nt: TGTGCCAGCTCTGATGTCGGGGGTTATCAGCCCCAGCATTTT
CDR3aa: CASSDVGGYQPQHF

abundance: .
v_gene: TRBV7-9
j_gene: TRBJ1-1
d_gene: .
CDR3nt: TGTGCCAGCAGCTTAGCCGGACCGAACACTGAAGCTTTCTTT
CDR3aa: CASSLAGPNTEAFF

abundance: .
v_gene: TRBV5-4
j_gene: TRBJ2-3
d_gene: .
CDR3nt: TGTGCCAGCAGCTTGGGTGGGTACACAGATACGCAGTATTTT
CDR3aa: CASSLGGYTDTQYF

abundance: .
v_gene: TRBV13
j_gene: TRBJ2-5
d_gene: .
CDR3nt: TGTGCCAGCAGCTTAGGGCAGGGTTTGGAAGAGACCCAGTACTTC
CDR3aa: CASSLGQGLEETQYF

abundance: .
v_gene: TRBV11-2
j_gene: TRBJ2-5
d_gene: .
CDR3nt: TGTGCCAGCAGCTTAGGACAGTCGAAGACCCAGTACTTC
CDR3aa: CASSLGQSKTQYF

abundance: .
v_gene: TRBV7-2
j_gene: TRBJ1-2
d_gene: TRBD1
CDR3nt: TGTGCCAGCAGACGCGAGACAGGGGGATATGGCTACACCTTC
CDR3aa: CASRRETGGYGYTF

abundance: .
v_gene: TRBV19
j_gene: TRBJ1-2
d_gene: .
CDR3nt: TGTGCCAGTAGTGGCCGCGAAACCCGCTATGGCTACACCTTC
CDR3aa: CASSGRETRYGYTF

abundance: .
v_gene: TRBV27
j_gene: TRBJ1-5
d_gene: .
CDR3nt: TGTGCCAGCAGTTTATCAGGGGAGTTAAGTAGCAATCAGCCCCAGCATTTT
CDR3aa: CASSLSGELSSNQPQHF

abundance: once
v_gene: TRBV10-1
j_gene: TRBJ2-5
d_gene: TRBD2
CDR3nt: TGCGCCAGCAGTGAGACCAGCGGGGGGCGGGGGACCCAGTACTTC
CDR3aa: CASSETSGGRGTQYF

abundance: .
v_gene: TRBV9
j_gene: TRBJ2-3
d_gene: .
CDR3nt: TGTGCCAGCAGCGTGCAGGGGAGATACACAGATACGCAGTATTTT
CDR3aa: CASSVQGRYTDTQYF

abundance: .
v_gene: TRBV2
j_gene: TRBJ2-5
d_gene: TRBD2
CDR3nt: TGTGCCAGCAGCTTACTAGCGGGGTCGGAGACCCAGTACTTC
CDR3aa: CASSLLAGSETQYF

abundance: .
v_gene: TRBV7-2
j_gene: TRBJ1-3
d_gene: TRBD1
CDR3nt: TGTGCCAGCAGCCCGCTACAGGGGATAACTGGAAACACCATATATTTT
CDR3aa: CASSPLQGITGNTIYF

abundance: .
v_gene: TRBV4-2
j_gene: TRBJ2-7
d_gene: .
CDR3nt: TGTGCCAGCAGCCAAGACCAGTCCTACGAGCAGTACTTC
CDR3aa: CASSQDQSYEQYF

abundance: once
v_gene: TRBV4-1
j_gene: TRBJ2-5
d_gene: TRBD1
CDR3nt: TGCGCCAGCAAAGACAGGGGACAAGAGACCCAGTACTTC
CDR3aa: CASKDRGQETQYF

abundance: once
v_gene: TRBV5-5
j_gene: TRBJ1-5
d_gene: TRBD1
CDR3nt: TGTGCCAGCACCCCCGGGCAGGGGGCTAATCAGCCCCAGCATTTT
CDR3aa: CASTPGQGANQPQHF